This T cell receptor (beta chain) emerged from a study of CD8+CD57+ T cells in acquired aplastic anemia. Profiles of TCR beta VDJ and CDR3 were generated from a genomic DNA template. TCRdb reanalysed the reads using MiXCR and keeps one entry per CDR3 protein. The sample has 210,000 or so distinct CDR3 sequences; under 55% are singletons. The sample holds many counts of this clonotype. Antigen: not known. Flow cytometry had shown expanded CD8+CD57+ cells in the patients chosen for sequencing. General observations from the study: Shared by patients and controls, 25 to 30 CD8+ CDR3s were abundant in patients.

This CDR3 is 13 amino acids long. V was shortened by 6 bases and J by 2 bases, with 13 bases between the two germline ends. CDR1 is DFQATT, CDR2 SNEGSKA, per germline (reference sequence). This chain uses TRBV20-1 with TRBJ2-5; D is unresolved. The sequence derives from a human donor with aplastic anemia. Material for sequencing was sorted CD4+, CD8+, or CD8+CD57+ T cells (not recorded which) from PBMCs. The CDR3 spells CSAQTRPQETQYF. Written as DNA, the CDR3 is TGCAGTGCCCAGACCCGTCCGCAAGAGACCCAGTACTTC.